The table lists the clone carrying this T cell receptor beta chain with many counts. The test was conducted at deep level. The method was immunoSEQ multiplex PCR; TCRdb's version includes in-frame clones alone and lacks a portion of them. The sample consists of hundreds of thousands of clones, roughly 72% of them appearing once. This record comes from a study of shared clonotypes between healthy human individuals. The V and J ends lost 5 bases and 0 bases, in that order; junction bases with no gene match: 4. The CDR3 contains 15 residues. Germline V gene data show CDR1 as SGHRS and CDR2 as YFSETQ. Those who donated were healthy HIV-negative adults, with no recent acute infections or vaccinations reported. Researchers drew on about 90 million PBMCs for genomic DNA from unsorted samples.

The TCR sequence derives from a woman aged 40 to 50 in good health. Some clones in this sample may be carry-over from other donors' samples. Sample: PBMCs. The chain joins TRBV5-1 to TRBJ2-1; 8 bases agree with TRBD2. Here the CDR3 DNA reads TGCGCCAGCAGTGAGAGCGGGAGCTCCTACAATGAGCAGTTCTTC. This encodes CASSESGSSYNEQFF.